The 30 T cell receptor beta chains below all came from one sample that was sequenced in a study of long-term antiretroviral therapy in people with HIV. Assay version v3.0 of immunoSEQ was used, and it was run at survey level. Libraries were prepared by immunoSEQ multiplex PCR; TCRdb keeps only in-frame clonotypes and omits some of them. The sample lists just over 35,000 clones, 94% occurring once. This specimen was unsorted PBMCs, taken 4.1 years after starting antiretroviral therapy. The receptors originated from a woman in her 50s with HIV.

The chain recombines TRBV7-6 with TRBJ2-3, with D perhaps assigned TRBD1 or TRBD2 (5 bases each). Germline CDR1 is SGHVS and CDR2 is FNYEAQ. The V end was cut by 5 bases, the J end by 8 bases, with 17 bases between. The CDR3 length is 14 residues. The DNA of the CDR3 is TGTGCCAGCAGCGAGGGACCTCCGTTCCCTACGCAGTATTTT. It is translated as CASSEGPPFPTQYF.

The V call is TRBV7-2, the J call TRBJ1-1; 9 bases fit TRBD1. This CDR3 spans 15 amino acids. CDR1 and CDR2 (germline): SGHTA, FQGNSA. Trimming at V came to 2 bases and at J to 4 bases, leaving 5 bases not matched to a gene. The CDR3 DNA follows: TGTGCCAGCAGCTTAATACAGGGGGCGGGCACTGAAGCTTTCTTT. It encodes CASSLIQGAGTEAFF.

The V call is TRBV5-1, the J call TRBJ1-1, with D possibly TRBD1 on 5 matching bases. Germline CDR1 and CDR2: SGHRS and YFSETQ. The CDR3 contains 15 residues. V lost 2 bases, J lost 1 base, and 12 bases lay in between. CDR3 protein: CASSFTGRGNTEAFF. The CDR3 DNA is TGCGCCAGCAGCTTTACGGGACGGGGGAACACTGAAGCTTTCTTT.

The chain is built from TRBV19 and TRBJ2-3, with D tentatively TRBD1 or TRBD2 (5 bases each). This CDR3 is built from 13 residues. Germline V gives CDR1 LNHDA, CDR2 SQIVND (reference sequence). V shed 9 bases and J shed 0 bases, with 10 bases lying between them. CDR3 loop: CASRWDSTDTQYF. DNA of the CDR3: TGTGCCAGCCGTTGGGACAGCACAGATACGCAGTATTTT.

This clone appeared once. In nucleotides, the CDR3 is TGTGCCAGCAGCTTAGCGGAGGCTCCGGGGTATGGCTACACCTTC. This sequence encodes CASSLAEAPGYGYTF. The chain recombines TRBV7-9 with TRBJ1-2; the D is unclear. The germline V gene has CDR1 SEHNR and CDR2 FQNEAQ (reference sequence). With 0 bases removed from V and 5 bases from J, the gap between germline ends came to 13 bases. The CDR3 loop spans 15 amino acids.

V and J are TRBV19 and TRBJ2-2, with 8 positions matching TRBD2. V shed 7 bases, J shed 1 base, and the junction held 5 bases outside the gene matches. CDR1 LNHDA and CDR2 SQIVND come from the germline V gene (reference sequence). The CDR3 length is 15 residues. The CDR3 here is CASTKAGGNTGELFF. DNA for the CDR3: TGTGCCAGTACTAAGGCGGGGGGGAACACCGGGGAGCTGTTTTTT.

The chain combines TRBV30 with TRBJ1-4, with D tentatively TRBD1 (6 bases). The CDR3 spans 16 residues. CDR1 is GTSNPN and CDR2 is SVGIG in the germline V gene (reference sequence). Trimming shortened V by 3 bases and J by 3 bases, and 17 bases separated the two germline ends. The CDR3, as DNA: TGTGCCTGGAGCTTCGCCGGGAGGGGGGCTAATGAAAAACTGTTTTTT. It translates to CAWSFAGRGANEKLFF.

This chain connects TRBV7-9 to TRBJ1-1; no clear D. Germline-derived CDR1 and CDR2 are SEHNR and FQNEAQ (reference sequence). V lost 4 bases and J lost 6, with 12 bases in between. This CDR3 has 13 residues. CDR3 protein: CASSSPVDAEAFF. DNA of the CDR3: TGTGCCAGCAGCTCCCCCGTTGATGCTGAAGCTTTCTTT.

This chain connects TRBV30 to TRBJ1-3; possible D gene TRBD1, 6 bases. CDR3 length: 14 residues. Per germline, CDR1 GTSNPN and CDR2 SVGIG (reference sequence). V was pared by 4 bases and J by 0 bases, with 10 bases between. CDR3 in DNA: TGTGCCTGGACCTCAGGGGACTCTGGAAACACCATATATTTT. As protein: CAWTSGDSGNTIYF. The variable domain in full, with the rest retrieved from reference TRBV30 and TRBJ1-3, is SQTIHQWPATLVQPVGSPLSLECTVEGTSNPNLYWYRQAAGRGLQLLFYSVGIGQISSEVPQNLSASRPQDRQFILSSKKLLLSDSGFYLCAWTSGDSGNTIYFGEGSWLTVV.

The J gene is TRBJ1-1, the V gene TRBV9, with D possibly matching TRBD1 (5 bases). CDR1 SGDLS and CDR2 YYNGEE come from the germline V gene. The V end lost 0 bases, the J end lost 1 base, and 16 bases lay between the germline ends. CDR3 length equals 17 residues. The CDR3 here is CASSVGSPSTGNTEAFF. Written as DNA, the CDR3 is TGTGCCAGCAGCGTAGGGTCACCCAGCACAGGGAACACTGAAGCTTTCTTT.

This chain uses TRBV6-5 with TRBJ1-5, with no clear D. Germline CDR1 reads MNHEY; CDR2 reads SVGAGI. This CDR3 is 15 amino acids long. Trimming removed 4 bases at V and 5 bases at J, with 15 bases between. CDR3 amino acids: CASSSLGREDQPQHF. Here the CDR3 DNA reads TGTGCCAGCAGTTCCCTAGGGAGGGAGGATCAGCCCCAGCATTTT.

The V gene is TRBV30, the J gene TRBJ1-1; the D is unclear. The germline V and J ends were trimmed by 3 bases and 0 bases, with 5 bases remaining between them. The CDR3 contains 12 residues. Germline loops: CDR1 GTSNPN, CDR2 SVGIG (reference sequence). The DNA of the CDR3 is TGTGCCTGGAGACTAATGAACACTGAAGCTTTCTTT. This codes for CAWRLMNTEAFF.

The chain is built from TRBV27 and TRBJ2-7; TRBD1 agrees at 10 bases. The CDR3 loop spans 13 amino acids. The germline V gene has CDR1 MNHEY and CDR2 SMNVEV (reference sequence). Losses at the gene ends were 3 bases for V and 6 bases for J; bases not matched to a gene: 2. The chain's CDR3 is CASSFRTGGEQYF. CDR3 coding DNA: TGTGCCAGCAGTTTCCGGACAGGGGGCGAGCAGTACTTC.

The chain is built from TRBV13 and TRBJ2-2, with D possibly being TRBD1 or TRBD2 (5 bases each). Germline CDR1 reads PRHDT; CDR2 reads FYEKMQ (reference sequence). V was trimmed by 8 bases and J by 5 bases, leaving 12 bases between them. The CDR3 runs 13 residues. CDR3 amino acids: CASGTRGTGELFF. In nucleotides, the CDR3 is TGTGCCAGCGGGACCCGAGGGACCGGGGAGCTGTTTTTT.

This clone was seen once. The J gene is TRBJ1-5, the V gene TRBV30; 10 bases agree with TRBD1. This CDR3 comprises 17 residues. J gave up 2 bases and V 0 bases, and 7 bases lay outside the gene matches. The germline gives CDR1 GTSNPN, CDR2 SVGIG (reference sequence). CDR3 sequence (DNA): TGTGCCTGGAGTGTAAGGGCCGGGACAGGGGGCAATCAGCCCCAGCATTTT. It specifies CAWSVRAGTGGNQPQHF.

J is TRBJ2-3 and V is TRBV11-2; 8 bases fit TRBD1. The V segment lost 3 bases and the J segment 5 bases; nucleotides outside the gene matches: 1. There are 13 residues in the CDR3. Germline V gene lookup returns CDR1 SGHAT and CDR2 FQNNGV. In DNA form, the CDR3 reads TGTGCCAGCAGCTTCGACAGGGGAGATACGCAGTATTTT. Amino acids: CASSFDRGDTQYF.

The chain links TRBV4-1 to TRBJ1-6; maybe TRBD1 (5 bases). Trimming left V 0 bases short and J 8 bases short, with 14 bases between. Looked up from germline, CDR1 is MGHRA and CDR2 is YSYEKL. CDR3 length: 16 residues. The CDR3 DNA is TGCGCCAGCAGCCAAGATGGGGGGGAAGAGCATTCACCCCTCCACTTT. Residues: CASSQDGGEEHSPLHF.

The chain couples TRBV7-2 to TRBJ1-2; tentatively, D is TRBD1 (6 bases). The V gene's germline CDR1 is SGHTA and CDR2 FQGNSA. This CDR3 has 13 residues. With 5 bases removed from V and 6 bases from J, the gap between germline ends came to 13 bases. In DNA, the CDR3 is TGTGCCAGCAGCCAGTACAGGGCAGATGGCTACACCTTC. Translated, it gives CASSQYRADGYTF. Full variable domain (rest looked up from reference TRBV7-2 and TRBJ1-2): GAGVSQSPSNKVTEKGKDVELRCDPISGHTALYWYRQSLGQGLEFLIYFQGNSAPDKSGLPSDRFSAERTGGSVSTLTIQRTQQEDSAVYLCASSQYRADGYTFGSGTRLTVV.

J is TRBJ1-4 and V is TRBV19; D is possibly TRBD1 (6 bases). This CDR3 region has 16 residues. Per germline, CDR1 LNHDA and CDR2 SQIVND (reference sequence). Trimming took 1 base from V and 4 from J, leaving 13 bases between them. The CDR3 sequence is CASSIATGLVNEKLFF. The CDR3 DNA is TGTGCCAGTAGTATAGCCACAGGGCTGGTTAATGAAAAACTGTTTTTT. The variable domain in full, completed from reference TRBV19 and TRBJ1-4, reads DGGITQSPKYLFRKEGQNVTLSCEQNLNHDAMYWYRQDPGQGLRLIYYSQIVNDFQKGDIAEGYSVSREKKESFPLTVTSAQKNPTAFYLCASSIATGLVNEKLFFGSGTQLSVL.

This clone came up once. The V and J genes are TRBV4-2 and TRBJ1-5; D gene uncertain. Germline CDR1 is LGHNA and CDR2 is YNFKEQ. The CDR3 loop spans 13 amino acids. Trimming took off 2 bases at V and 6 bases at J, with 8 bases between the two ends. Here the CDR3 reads CASSQIEGQPQHF. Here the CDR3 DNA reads TGTGCCAGCAGCCAAATTGAAGGTCAGCCCCAGCATTTT.

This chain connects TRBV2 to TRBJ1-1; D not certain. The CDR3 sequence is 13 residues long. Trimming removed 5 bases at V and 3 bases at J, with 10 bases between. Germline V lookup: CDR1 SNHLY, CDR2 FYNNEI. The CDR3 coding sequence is TGTGCCAGCAGTAAGATAAGGGACACTGAAGCTTTCTTT. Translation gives CASSKIRDTEAFF.

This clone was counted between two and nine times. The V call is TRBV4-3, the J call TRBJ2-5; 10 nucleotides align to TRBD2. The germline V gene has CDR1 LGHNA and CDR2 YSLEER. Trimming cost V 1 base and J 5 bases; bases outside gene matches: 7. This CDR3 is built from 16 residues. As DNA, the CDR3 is TGCGCCAGCAGCCAAGGCCTAGCGGGGGCGGGGGAGACCCAGTACTTC. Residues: CASSQGLAGAGETQYF.

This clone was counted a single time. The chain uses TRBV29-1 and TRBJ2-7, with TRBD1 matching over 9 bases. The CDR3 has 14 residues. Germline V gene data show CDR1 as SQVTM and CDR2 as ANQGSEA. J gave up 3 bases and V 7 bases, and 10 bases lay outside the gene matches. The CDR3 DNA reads TGCAGCGGGGGGGGCGGACAGGGGCTCTACGAGCAGTACTTC. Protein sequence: CSGGGGQGLYEQYF.

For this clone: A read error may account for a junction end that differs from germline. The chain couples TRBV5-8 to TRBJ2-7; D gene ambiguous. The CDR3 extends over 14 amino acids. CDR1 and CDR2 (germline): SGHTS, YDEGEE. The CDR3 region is CASTLFLFQNEQYF. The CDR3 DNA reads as TGTGCCAGCACCTTGTTCCTGTTCCAAAACGAGCAGTACTTC.

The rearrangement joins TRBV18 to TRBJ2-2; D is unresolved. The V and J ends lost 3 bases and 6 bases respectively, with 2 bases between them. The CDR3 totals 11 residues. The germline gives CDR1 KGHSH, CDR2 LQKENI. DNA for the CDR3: TGTGCCAGCTCACCCTCCGGGGAGCTGTTTTTT. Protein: CASSPSGELFF.

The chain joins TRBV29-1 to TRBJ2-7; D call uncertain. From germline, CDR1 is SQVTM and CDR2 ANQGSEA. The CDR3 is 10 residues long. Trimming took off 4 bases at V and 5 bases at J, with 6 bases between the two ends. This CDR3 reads CSVGVNEQYF. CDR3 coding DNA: TGCAGCGTTGGAGTGAACGAGCAGTACTTC.

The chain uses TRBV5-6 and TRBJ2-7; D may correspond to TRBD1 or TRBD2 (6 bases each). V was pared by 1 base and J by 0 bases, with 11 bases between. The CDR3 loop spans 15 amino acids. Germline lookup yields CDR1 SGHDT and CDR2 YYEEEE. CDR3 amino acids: CASSLWGAPSYEQYF. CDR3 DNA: TGTGCCAGCAGCTTGTGGGGGGCACCCTCCTACGAGCAGTACTTC.

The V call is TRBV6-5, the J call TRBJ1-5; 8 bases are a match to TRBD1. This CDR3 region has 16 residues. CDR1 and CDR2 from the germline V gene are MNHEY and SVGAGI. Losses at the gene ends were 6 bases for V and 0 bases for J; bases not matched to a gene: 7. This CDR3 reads CASSYDRGLSNQPQHF. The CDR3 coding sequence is TGTGCCAGCAGCTACGACAGGGGTCTTAGCAATCAGCCCCAGCATTTT.

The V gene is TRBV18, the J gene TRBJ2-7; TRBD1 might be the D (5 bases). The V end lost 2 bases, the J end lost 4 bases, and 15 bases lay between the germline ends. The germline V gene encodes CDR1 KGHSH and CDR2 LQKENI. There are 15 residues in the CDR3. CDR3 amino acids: CASSPESGHWYEQYF. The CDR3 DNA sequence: TGTGCCAGCTCACCAGAGTCAGGACATTGGTACGAGCAGTACTTC.

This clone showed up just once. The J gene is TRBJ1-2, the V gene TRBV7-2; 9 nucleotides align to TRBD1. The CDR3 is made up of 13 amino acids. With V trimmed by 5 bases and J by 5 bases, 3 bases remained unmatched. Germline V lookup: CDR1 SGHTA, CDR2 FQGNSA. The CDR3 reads CASSIDRGYGYTF. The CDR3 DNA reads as TGTGCCAGCAGCATCGACAGGGGGTATGGCTACACCTTC.